This T cell receptor beta chain emerged from a study of blood T cell repertoires in COVID-19. Study as a whole: COVID-19 samples, acute and convalescent, were from the United States, Italy and Spain. Sample material is recorded as cDNA or gDNA derived from T cells, B-cell-depleted T cells, or PBMCs.

Trimming took 4 bases from V and 2 from J, leaving 9 bases between them. Germline V lookup: CDR1 LGHDT, CDR2 YNNKEL (reference sequence). CDR3 length equals 14 residues. TCRdb keeps only in-frame clones here, not all; method: immunoSEQ multiplex PCR. The data show about 16,000 clones, more than 70% seen once. This receptor was identified in a human donor in a cohort sampled during active COVID-19. The source material was peripheral blood. J is TRBJ1-3 and V is TRBV3-1 (or the pseudogene TRBV3-2), with D perhaps TRBD1 (6 bases). The CDR3 loop is CASSLGGTGNTIYF. For the CDR3, the DNA is TGTGCCAGCAGCCTAGGGGGTACTGGAAACACCATATATTTT.